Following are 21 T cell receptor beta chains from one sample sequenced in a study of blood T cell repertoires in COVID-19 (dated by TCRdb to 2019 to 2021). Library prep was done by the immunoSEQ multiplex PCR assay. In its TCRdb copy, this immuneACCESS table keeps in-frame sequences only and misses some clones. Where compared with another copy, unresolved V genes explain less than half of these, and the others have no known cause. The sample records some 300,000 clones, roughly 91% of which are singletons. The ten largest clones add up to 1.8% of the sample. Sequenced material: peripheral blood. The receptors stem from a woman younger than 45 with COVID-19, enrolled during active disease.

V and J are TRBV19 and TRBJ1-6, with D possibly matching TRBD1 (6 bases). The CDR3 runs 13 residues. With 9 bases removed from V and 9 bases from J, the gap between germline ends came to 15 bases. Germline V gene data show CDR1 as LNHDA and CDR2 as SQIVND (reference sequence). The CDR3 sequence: CASKGGESSPLHF. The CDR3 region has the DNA TGTGCCAGCAAAGGGGGGGAAAGTTCACCCCTCCACTTT. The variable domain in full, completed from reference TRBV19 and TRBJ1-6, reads DGGITQSPKYLFRKEGQNVTLSCEQNLNHDAMYWYRQDPGQGLRLIYYSQIVNDFQKGDIAEGYSVSREKKESFPLTVTSAQKNPTAFYLCASKGGESSPLHFGNGTRLTVT.

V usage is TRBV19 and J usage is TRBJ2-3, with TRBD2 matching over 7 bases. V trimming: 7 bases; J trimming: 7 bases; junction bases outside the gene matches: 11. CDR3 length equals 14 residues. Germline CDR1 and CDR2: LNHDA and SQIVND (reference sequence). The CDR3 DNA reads TGTGCCAGTAACCATAGCGGGTATCTGAATACGCAGTATTTT. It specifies CASNHSGYLNTQYF. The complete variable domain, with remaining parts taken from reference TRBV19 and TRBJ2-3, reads DGGITQSPKYLFRKEGQNVTLSCEQNLNHDAMYWYRQDPGQGLRLIYYSQIVNDFQKGDIAEGYSVSREKKESFPLTVTSAQKNPTAFYLCASNHSGYLNTQYFGPGTRLTVL.

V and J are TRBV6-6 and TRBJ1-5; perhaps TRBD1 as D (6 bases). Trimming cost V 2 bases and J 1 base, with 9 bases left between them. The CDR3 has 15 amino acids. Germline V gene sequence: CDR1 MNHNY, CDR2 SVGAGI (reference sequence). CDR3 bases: TGTGCCAGCAGTTACGGGGGCGCGAGCAATCAGCCCCAGCATTTT. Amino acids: CASSYGGASNQPQHF.

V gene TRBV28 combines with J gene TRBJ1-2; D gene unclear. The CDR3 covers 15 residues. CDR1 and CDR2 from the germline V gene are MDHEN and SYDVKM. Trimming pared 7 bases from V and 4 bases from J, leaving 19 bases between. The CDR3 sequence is CASNVRTLSIYGYTF. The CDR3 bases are TGTGCCAGCAATGTCCGGACTCTTAGCATCTATGGCTACACCTTC.

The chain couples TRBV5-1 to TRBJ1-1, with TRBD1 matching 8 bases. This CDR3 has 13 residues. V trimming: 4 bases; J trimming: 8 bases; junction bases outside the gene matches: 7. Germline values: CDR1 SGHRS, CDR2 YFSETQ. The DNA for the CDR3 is TGCGCCAGCAGCCGCGAAGGACAGGGAGAAGCTTTCTTT. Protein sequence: CASSREGQGEAFF.

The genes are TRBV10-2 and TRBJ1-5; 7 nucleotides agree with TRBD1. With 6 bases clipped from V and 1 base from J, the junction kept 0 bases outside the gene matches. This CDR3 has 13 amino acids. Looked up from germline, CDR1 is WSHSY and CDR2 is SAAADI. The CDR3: CASRGQSNQPQHF. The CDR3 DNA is TGCGCCAGCAGGGGACAGAGCAATCAGCCCCAGCATTTT.

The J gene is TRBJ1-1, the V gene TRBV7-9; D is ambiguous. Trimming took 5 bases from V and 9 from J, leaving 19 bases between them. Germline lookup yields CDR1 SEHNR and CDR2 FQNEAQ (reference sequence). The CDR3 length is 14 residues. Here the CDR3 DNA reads TGTGCCAGCAGCCCTGAGGCGGCAGCCTCGAAAGCTTTCTTT. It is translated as CASSPEAAASKAFF.

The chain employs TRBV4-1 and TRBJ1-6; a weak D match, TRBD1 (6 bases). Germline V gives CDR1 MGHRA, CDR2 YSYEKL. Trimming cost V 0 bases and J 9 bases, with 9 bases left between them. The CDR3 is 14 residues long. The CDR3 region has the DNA TGCGCCAGCAGCCAAGACAGGGGACGTTCACCCCTCCACTTT. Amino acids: CASSQDRGRSPLHF.

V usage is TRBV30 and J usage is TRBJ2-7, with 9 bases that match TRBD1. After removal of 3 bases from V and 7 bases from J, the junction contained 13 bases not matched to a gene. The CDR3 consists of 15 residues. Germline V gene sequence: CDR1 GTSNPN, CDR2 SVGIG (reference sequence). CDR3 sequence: CAWSGDRDGRWEQYF. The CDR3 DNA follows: TGTGCCTGGAGCGGGGACAGGGATGGACGGTGGGAGCAGTACTTC.

The chain's CDR3 is CASSLTGGLAGINEQFF. CDR3 DNA: TGTGCCAGCAGCTTAACTGGGGGACTAGCGGGTATCAATGAGCAGTTCTTC. The chain couples TRBV11-2 to TRBJ2-1, with 12 positions matching TRBD2. The CDR3 sequence is 17 residues long. Germline-derived CDR1 and CDR2 are SGHAT and FQNNGV. V lost 2 bases and J lost 6; bases outside the gene matches: 8.

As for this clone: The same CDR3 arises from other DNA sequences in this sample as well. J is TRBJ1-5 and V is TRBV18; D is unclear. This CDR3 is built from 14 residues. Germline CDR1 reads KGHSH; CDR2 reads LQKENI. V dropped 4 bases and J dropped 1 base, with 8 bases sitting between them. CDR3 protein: CASSRSGSNQPQHF. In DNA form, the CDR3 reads TGTGCCAGCTCACGGTCGGGGAGCAATCAGCCCCAGCATTTT.

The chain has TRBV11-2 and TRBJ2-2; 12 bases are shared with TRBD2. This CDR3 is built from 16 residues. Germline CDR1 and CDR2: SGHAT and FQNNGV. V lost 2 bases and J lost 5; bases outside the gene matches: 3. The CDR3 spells CASSLPSGGGTGELFF. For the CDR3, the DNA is TGTGCCAGCAGCTTACCTAGCGGGGGGGGTACCGGGGAGCTGTTTTTT.

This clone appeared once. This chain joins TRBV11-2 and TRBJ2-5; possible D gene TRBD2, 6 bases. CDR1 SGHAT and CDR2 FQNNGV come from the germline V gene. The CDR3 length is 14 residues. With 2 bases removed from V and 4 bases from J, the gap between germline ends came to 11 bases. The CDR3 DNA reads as TGTGCCAGCAGCTTACTAGGAGGGAGAGAGACCCAGTACTTC. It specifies CASSLLGGRETQYF.

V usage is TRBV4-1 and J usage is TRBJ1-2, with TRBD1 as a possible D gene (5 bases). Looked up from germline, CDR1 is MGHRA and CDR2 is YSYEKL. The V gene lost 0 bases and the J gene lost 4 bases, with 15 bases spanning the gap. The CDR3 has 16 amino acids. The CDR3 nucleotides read TGCGCCAGCAGCCAAGAACGAGGCGGGGACGGCTATGGCTACACCTTC. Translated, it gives CASSQERGGDGYGYTF.

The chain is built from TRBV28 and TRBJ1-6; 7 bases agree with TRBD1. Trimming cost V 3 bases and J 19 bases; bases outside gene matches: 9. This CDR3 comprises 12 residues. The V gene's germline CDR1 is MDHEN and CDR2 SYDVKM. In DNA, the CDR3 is TGTGCCAGCAGTTTGGGGACAGCTCTCCCTCACTTT. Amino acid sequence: CASSLGTALPHF.

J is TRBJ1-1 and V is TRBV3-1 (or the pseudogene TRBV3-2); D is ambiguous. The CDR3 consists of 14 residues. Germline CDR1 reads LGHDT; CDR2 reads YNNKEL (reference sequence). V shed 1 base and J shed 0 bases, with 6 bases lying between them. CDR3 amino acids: CASSQASLNTEAFF. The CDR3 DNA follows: TGTGCCAGCAGCCAAGCGAGTCTGAACACTGAAGCTTTCTTT.

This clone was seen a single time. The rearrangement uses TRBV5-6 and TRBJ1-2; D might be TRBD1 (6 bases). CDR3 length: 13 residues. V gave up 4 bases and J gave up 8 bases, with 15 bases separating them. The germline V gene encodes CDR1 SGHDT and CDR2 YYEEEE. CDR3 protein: CASSATGRGGYTF. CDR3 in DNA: TGTGCCAGCAGCGCCACAGGGCGCGGCGGCTACACCTTC.

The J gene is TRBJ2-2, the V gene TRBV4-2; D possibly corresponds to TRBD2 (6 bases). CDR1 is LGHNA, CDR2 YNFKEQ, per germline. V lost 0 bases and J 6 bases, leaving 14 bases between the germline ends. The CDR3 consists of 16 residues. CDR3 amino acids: CASSQDSRGWSGELFF. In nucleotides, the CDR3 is TGTGCCAGCAGCCAAGATTCACGGGGGTGGTCCGGGGAGCTGTTTTTT.

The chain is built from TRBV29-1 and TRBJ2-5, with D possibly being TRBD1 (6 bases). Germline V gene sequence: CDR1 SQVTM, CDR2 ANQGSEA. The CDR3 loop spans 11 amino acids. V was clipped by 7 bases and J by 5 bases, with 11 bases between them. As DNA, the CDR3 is TGCAGCGGCGATAGGGGGGAGACCCAGTACTTC. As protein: CSGDRGETQYF.

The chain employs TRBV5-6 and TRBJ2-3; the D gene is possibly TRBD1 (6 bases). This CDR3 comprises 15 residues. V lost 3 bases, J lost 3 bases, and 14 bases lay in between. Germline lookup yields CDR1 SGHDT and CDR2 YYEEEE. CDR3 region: CASSSWTEGTDTQYF. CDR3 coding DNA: TGTGCCAGCAGCTCATGGACAGAGGGAACAGATACGCAGTATTTT.

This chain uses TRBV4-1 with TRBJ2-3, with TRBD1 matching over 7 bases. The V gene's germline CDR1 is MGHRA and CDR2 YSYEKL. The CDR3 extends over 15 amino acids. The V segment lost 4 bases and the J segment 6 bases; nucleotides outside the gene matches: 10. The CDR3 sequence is CASSPTGLFLDTQYF. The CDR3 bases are TGCGCCAGCAGCCCGACAGGGTTGTTCTTGGATACGCAGTATTTT.